This T cell receptor (beta chain) was documented in a study of T-cell memory formation after mild COVID-19 (dated by TCRdb to 2020 to 2022). The study in broad terms: TCR sequence clusters from the two donors were found to be largely donor specific. The cohort was made up of two young adult volunteers, one female and one male, who were previously healthy. T-cell clones expanding and contracting after mild COVID-19 in a couple of donors were tracked by longitudinal TCRalpha and TCRbeta repertoire sequencing.

Ficoll-Paque density gradient centrifugation was the method used to isolate PBMCs. What the research found in general, with its limitations: The detection of some responding clones in pre-infection memory suggests that pre-existing cross-reactive memory T cells joined the SARS-CoV-2 response. Clones that contracted from day 15 to 85 showed balanced CD4/CD8 phenotypes, whereas a second wave of clones that expanded from day 15 to 37 leaned towards CD4+. Whether the second-wave clones peaking on day 37 were SARS-CoV-2 specific was not confirmed. Contracting CD4+ clones appeared mostly in the CM and EM memory subsets, whereas CD8+ clones were enriched in EMRA. The study covered only a couple of mild cases, and larger cohorts including severe cases with pre-infection samples were considered necessary.

This clonotype was picked up a small number of times. Its antigen remains unidentified. Its ends do not fully match the called genes, so a read error is possible. TCRdb lists the instrument as Illumina NovaSeq 6000. TCRalpha and TCRbeta cDNA libraries were built by 5'RACE with constant-segment primers, adding sample barcodes and unique molecular identifiers. Trizol reagent was used to extract RNA from every sample. Library amplification was performed in two PCR steps, and a second sample barcode and Illumina TruSeq adapters were introduced in the second step. Sequencing of libraries was performed on an Illumina NovaSeq with 2 x 150 bp paired-end reads. In the original analysis: The reads were demultiplexed and collapsed into UMI-guided consensus sequences using migec v1.2.7. Using mixcr v2.1.11, the UMI consensuses were aligned to TRA and TRB V and J templates and assembled into clonotypes. A clonotype was counted as expanded or contracted only if both edgeR and NoisET called the change significant, with noise models trained on biological replicates. For edgeR calls, the thresholds were a false discovery rate-adjusted p below 0.01 and a log2 fold-change of 1. As an exploratory analysis of dynamics, PCA with hierarchical clustering was applied to max-normalized trajectories of the 1000 most abundant clonotypes. Separately sequenced CD4+ and CD8+ repertoires were used to assign the CD4 or CD8 phenotype of responding clones. Using fastp trimming at Q25 and MiXCR clonotype assembly, TCRdb reanalyzed the public sequencing data and kept in-frame beta chains. Rows matching on CDR3 protein sequence are summarized as one entry with the most common DNA and genes. TCRdb assigned the V and J calls; the authors' analysis was not used. The sample records a few hundred thousand distinct CDR3 sequences, 16% of which are singletons. 20% to 25% of the sample rests with the top ten.

Including cysteine and phenylalanine, the CDR3 has 15 amino acids. Just the 45-base CDR3 DNA is kept, in frame starting at base 1. Based on the germline V gene (reference sequence), the CDR1 and CDR2 sequences are LNHNV and YYDKDF. The sequence links TRBV15 to TRBJ1-5; TRBD1 is a weak D gene call, 6 bases matching. The sample consisted of PBMCs or a T cell subset sorted from them (not recorded which). This sequence was found in a man between 18 and 35 years old who had mild COVID-19 (a few samples of this study predate the infection). The sample titles of this study are shuffled in the database, so cell type and time point are left out; the donor was told from shared clones. The DNA sequence is TGTGCCACCAGCAGAGATTCGGGGGGCAACCAGCCCCAGCATTTT. Translated, it gives CATSRDSGGNQPQHF.